This T cell receptor beta chain was sequenced during a study of cytomegalovirus exposure and HLA in healthy donors (dated by TCRdb to the late 2010s). For context, the study as a whole: An earlier analysis of approximately 640 of the donors reported more than 250 Gb of sequence data and some 120 million unique TCR beta sequences from about 200 million T cells. An earlier analysis of around 540 of the donors applied high-throughput TCR beta sequencing to assess whether each TCR beta V gene segment acted as functional or pseudogenic. Donor age, sex, ethnicity and CMV serostatus were compiled alongside the repertoire data. A later genetic analysis took genome-wide SNP genotypes for about three fifths of the 666 donors and used that subset as a discovery cohort. The study profiled the T cell repertoires of about 640 subjects by immunosequencing and related them to cytomegalovirus serostatus. Rather than drawing on any new phenotypic data, the later analysis identified candidate immune exposures from TCR beta sequences and the way those sequences occurred across donors. Besides the first cohort of roughly 660 subjects, a separate validation cohort made up of 120 or so different subjects was used. Several DR-DQ haplotypes were treated as single units for association and clustering because of strong linkage in the cohort. A later analysis re-examined previously published TCR beta repertoires from more than 550 donors and added high-resolution HLA genotyping to investigate patterns of TCR occurrence. The study aimed to test whether signatures of past pathogen exposure could be identified by cataloging public T cell receptors. An early release that covered about 600 HLA-typed donors contained approximately 300 gigabases of sequencing data and approximately 85 million unique TCR sequences. The number of typed donors differed by locus: roughly 629-640 for A, B, C, DRB1 and DQB1; approximately 520 for DQA1; 600 to 610 for DPA1; and 400 to 480 for DPB1. HLA typing included class I and class II loci at four-digit resolution. All discovery cohort repertoires had been generated on a single sequencing platform. Among about 390 genotyped donors of the cohort, an average of approximately 240,000 unique TCR beta nucleotide sequences were sequenced per donor, about a sixth of them non-productive. The study combined high-throughput TCR immunosequencing, statistical association of individual TCRs with disease status, and machine learning to predict cytomegalovirus infection status. Of the roughly 410 genotyped donors, 75% to 85% were placed in the genetic ancestry cluster associated with self-reported Caucasian donors.

Libraries were made using the immunoSEQ multiplex PCR assay. For the multiplex PCR, a mixture combining 60 forward primers for TCR Vbeta segments and 13 reverse primers for TCR Jbeta segments was used. The CDR3 region of rearranged TCR beta genes was amplified from genomic DNA with a multiplex PCR assay. On the Illumina HiSeq System, the amplified TCR beta libraries were sequenced as 87-base-pair reads. The study's own analysis went as follows. A later analysis tallied 75 million to 95 million unique TCR beta chains across the 640 or so repertoires, and around 10 million of those chains were shared by two or more donors. To remove PCR and sequencing errors, raw reads were error-corrected and collapsed into unique sequences using a nearest-neighbor algorithm that merged closely related sequences. Alignment of CDR3 sequences to IMGT reference sequences was used to assign V, D and J gene segments. For a sequence to be retained, a match of at least six nucleotides was required to both a V gene segment and a J gene segment. A rearrangement counted as productive if the CDR3 had no stop codons and remained in frame with V and J, and every other rearrangement counted as non-productive. CDR3 was defined according to IMGT convention as the region running from the second conserved V-encoded cysteine to the conserved J-encoded phenylalanine. In an earlier analysis of 550 to 650 of the donors, sequences lacking an unambiguous match to a single V gene segment were excluded. An earlier analysis of under 750 of the donors called V segments functional above 56.7% productive rearrangements and segregating when the between-donor standard deviation exceeded 5%. A statistical classification framework was developed to diagnose cytomegalovirus status using the catalog of TCR beta chain sequences. V and J gene assignment, in a later analysis, came from comparing TCR nucleotide sequences with IMGT/GENE-DB human TR gene sequences. Using the TCRdist pipeline, a later analysis assigned CDR3 sequences along with most-parsimonious VDJ recombination scenarios. A later analysis defined each TCR beta chain by its CDR3 amino acid sequence plus V-gene family, and excluded reads lacking a unique V-gene family. As a way to deal with suspected cross-contamination and a sequencing artifact, a later analysis dropped roughly 600 nucleotide sequences that were highly shared and had low generation probability. In a later analysis, a clonal expansion index was calculated for each public chain from normalized within-repertoire ranks of inferred template counts. A later analysis computed generation probabilities with a VDJ recombination model fitted to out-of-frame rearrangements, and checked the results against IGoR. Hypergeometric tests were used in a later analysis to score TCR-TCR, TCR-HLA and TCR-CMV co-occurrence, with a repertoire-size bias correction applied to the TCR pairs. A later analysis estimated false discovery rates by permuting HLA or CMV assignments 20 times. In a later analysis, co-occurring TCRs were grouped using DBSCAN, with TCRdist sequence similarity added in when clustering inside HLA-allele-positive subsets. For co-occurrence clustering, repertoires with fewer than 30,000 or more than 120,000 public chains were excluded, along with a handful of repertoires with anomalous nucleotide sharing. This immuneACCESS table, as held by TCRdb, lists in-frame sequences with V and J called but not all clones. Of the missing ones, under half trace to an unresolved V gene in checked studies; the others have no known cause. V and J calls and clone size come straight from that table; D and trimming were deduced from the DNA. The sample contains about 64,000 clones, around 86% of them found a single time. In total, the top ten clones hold 9.5% to 12% of the sample.

The cohort consisted of 600 to 700 healthy bone marrow donors. At the time of sampling, all cohort members were nominally healthy, though unrecorded immune exposures were likely present. The donor was CMV seronegative and belonged to the group of 352 seronegative cohort members. Every donor gave a peripheral blood sample, and the peripheral blood mononuclear cells from that sample were used for TCR beta sequencing. Genomic DNA extraction from the blood cell samples was performed with the Qiagen DNeasy Blood Extraction Kit. As for this clone: The clone's antigen remains unknown. One base away there is no much larger clone; base qualities are not given.

What the work shows at the level of the full study, not this receptor alone: A total of roughly 160 TCR beta chains were listed by the study as associated with cytomegalovirus. The classifier was reported to diagnose cytomegalovirus status with high specificity and sensitivity in both the original and validation cohorts. Because the 87-base-pair reads could not distinguish some IMGT-functional V segments, including TRBV6-2 and TRBV6-3, those segments were excluded. A further reported finding was that TCR beta sequences accurately predicted the HLA-A and HLA-B alleles for most subjects in the first cohort. Immune exposure information for the cohort was limited to CMV serostatus. A later analysis found that TCR association rates varied across HLA loci, with DRB1 alleles showing the most associated TCRs and HLA-C alleles the fewest. Because HLA typing was unavailable for some donors at each locus, only the typed subset was used in association tests. In this cohort, only TCR beta chains were sequenced, and detectable features were limited by the absence of alpha or paired-chain data. Linkage disequilibrium might explain the correlated functional status among segregating V segments, but an unknown experimental factor could not be ruled out. The sequencing pipeline was judged likely to have produced a cluster of highly shared sequence variants as a technical artifact. Compared with the approximately 600-donor mean, donors in an Asian-associated ancestry cluster had fewer N-insertions in productive TCRs, according to a later genetic analysis. An earlier analysis of approximately 500 of the donors showed that most TCR beta V segments appeared in productive rearrangements either about 87% or about 30% of the time, which broadly matched IMGT annotations. When HLA alleles, especially DR and DQ, strongly co-occurred, attributing TCR associations to individual alleles was difficult. A later analysis found that HLA-associated TCR beta chains were more clonally expanded and had lower generation probabilities than equally common non-associated chains. In vitro tests confirmed that a few of the cytomegalovirus-associated TCR beta chains recognize cytomegalovirus antigens. Because counts were too low, about 17 rarely observed V segments, including chromosome 9 orphons, were excluded from the earlier analysis of several hundred of the donors. In a later genetic analysis, a missense DCLRE1C variant was associated with V-gene and J-gene trimming of TCR beta chains, and the association was replicated in an independent cohort. Roughly uniform sequencing depth across donors was assumed in presence/absence analyses, although this assumption may not hold. It was suggested by the authors that the approach could potentially be generalized to other disease states and immunological phenotypes. According to a later analysis, most CMV-associated TCR beta chains appeared to be HLA-restricted, and the HLA associations seemed to be driven largely by CMV exposure. Most TCR sequences were observed very rarely across donors, whereas some public TCRs were present in many individuals. Several of the top co-occurrence clusters appeared to be linked to parvovirus B19, influenza, CMV and Epstein-Barr virus, according to a later analysis. In a later analysis, 15,000 to 20,000 TCR beta sequences were associated with specific HLA alleles at a false discovery rate of 0.05.

V is trimmed back by 7 bases and J by 5 bases, and the junction contains 6 bases that no gene match accounts for. There are 14 amino acids in the CDR3, from cysteine to phenylalanine inclusive. Only the CDR3 portion is preserved as DNA: 42 bases, with reading frame beginning at the first base. CDR1 and CDR2 were assigned from the germline V gene (reference sequence) as SGHAT and FQDESV. The origin of this receptor is a female donor in good health and CMV-seronegative. In this chain, TRBV11-1 is recombined with TRBJ2-5; 11 bases in the junction line up with TRBD2. Sequences were obtained from PBMCs. The base sequence is TGTGCCAGCACCCTAGCGGGAGGCGGGGAGACCCAGTACTTC. Translated, it gives CASTLAGGGETQYF.